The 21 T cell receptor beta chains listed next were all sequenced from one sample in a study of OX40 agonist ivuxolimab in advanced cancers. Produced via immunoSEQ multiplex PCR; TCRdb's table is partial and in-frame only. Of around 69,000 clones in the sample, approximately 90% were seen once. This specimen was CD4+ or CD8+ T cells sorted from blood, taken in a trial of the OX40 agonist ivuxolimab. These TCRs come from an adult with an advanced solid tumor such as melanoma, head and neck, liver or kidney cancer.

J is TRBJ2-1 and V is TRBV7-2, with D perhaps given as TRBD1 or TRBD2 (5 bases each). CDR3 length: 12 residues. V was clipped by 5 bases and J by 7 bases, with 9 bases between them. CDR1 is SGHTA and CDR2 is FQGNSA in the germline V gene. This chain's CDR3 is CASSPEGNEQFF. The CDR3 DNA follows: TGTGCCAGCAGCCCCGAGGGGAATGAGCAGTTCTTC. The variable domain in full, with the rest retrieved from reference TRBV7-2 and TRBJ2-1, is GAGVSQSPSNKVTEKGKDVELRCDPISGHTALYWYRQSLGQGLEFLIYFQGNSAPDKSGLPSDRFSAERTGGSVSTLTIQRTQQEDSAVYLCASSPEGNEQFFGPGTRLTVL.

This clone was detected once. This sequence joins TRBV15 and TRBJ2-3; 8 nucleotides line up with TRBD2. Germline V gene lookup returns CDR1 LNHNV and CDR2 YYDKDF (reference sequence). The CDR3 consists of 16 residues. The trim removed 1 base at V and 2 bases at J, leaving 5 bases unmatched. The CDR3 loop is CATSRAGGRYTDTQYF. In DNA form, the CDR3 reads TGTGCCACCAGCAGAGCGGGCGGGAGGTACACAGATACGCAGTATTTT.

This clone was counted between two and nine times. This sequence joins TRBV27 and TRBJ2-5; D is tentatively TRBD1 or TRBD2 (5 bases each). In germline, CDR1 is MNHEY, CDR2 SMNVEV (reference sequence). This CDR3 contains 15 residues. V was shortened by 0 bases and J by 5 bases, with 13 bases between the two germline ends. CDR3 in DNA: TGTGCCAGCAGTTTATCGTGGGGACCGGGGGAGACCCAGTACTTC. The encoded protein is CASSLSWGPGETQYF.

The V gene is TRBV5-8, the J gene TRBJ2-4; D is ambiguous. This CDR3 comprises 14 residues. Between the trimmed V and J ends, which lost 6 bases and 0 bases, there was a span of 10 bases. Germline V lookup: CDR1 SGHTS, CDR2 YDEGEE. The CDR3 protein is CASNPRLAKNIQYF. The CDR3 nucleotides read TGTGCCAGCAACCCACGTCTAGCCAAAAACATTCAGTACTTC. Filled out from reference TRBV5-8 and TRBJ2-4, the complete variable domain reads EAGVTQSPTHLIKTRGQQATLRCSPISGHTSVYWYQQALGLGLQFLLWYDEGEERNRGNFPPRFSGRQFPNYSSELNVNALELEDSALYLCASNPRLAKNIQYFGAGTRLSVL.

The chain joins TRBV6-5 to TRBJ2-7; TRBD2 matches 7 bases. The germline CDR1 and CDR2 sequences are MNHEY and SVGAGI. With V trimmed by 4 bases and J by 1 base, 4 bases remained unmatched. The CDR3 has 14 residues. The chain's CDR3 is CASSLTGGSYEQYF. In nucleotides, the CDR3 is TGTGCCAGCAGTTTGACGGGGGGATCCTACGAGCAGTACTTC.

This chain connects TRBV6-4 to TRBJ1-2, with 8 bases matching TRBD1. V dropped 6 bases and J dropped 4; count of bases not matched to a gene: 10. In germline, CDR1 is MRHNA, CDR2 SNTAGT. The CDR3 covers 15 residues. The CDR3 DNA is TGTGCCAGCAGCCCCCAGGGACAGGCCTCCTATGGCTACACCTTC. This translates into CASSPQGQASYGYTF.

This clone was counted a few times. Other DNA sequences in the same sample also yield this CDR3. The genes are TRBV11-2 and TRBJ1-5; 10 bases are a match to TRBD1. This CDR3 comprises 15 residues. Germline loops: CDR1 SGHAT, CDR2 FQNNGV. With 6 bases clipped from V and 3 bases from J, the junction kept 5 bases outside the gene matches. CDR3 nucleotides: TGTGCCAGCAGTTCGGACAGGGGGGACAATCAGCCCCAGCATTTT. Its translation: CASSSDRGDNQPQHF.

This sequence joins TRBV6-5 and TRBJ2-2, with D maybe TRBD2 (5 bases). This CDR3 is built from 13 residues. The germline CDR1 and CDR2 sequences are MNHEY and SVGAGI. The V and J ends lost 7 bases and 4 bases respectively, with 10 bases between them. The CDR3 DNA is TGTGCCAGCATCGCGCGGGTCACCGGGGAGCTGTTTTTT. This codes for CASIARVTGELFF.

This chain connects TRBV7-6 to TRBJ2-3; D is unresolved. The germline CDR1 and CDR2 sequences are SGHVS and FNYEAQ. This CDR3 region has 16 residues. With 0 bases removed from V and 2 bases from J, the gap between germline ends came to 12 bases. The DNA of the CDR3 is TGTGCCAGCAGCTTAGCGAATAGTCTAGACACAGATACGCAGTATTTT. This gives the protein CASSLANSLDTDTQYF.

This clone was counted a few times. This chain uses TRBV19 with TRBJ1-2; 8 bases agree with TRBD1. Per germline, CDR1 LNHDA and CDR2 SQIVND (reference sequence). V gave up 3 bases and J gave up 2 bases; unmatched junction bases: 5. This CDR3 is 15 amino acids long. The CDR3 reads CASSMSGTGNYGYTF. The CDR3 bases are TGTGCCAGTAGTATGTCCGGGACAGGAAACTATGGCTACACCTTC.

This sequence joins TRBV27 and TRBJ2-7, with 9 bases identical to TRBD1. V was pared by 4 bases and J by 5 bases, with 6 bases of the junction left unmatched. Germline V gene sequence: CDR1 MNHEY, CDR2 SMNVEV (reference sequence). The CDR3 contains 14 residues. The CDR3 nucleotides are TGTGCCAGCAGTTCCCGGGACAGGGTAGACGAGCAGTACTTC. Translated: CASSSRDRVDEQYF.

This CDR3 reads CASSVRRQGNTGELFF. CDR3 bases: TGTGCCAGCAGCGTAAGGAGACAGGGGAACACCGGGGAGCTGTTTTTT. The chain joins TRBV9 to TRBJ2-2; 7 nucleotides match TRBD1. V dropped 1 base and J dropped 1; count of bases not matched to a gene: 4. CDR1 SGDLS and CDR2 YYNGEE come from the germline V gene. This CDR3 is built from 16 residues.

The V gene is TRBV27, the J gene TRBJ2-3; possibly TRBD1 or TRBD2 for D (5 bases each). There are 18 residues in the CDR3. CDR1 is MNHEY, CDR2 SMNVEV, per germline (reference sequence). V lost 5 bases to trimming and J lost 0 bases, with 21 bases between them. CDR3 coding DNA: TGTGCCAGCAGTCCGGCTACCTCGGGACCCCCAAGCACAGATACGCAGTATTTT. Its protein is CASSPATSGPPSTDTQYF.

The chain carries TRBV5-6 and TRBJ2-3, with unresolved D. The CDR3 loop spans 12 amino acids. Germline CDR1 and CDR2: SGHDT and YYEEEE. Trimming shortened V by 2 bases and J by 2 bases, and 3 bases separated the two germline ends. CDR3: CASSFPTDTQYF. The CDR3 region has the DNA TGTGCCAGCAGCTTCCCCACAGATACGCAGTATTTT.

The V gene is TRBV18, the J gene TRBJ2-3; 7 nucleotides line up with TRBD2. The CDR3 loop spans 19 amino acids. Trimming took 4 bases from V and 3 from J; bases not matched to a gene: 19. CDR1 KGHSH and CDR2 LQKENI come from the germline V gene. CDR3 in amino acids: CASSRTTGGIGGRTDTQYF. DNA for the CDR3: TGTGCCAGCTCACGAACGACGGGGGGAATAGGCGGGAGAACAGATACGCAGTATTTT.

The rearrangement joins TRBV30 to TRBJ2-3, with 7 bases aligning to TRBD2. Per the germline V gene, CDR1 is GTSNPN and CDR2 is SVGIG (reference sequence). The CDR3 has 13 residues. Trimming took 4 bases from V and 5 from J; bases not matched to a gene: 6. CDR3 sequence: CAWNKRERDTQYF. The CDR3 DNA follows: TGTGCCTGGAATAAGCGGGAAAGAGATACGCAGTATTTT.

The CDR3 DNA follows: TGTGCCAGTAGTGACCGACTAGCGGGAAGGTACAATGAGCAGTTCTTC. Translating it yields CASSDRLAGRYNEQFF. V is TRBV19 and J is TRBJ2-1, with 11 nucleotides matching TRBD2. Per germline, CDR1 LNHDA and CDR2 SQIVND (reference sequence). J gave up 4 bases and V 5 bases, and 7 bases lay outside the gene matches. The CDR3 loop spans 16 amino acids.

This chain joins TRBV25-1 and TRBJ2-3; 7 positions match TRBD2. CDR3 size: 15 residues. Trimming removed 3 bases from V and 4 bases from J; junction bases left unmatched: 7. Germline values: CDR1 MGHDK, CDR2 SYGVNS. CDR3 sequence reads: CASSDRTGGSDTQYF. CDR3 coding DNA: TGTGCCAGCAGTGATCGTACCGGGGGGTCAGATACGCAGTATTTT.

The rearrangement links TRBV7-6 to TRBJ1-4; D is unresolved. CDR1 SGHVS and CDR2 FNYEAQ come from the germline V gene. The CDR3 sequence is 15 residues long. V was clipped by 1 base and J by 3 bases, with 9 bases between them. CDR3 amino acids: CASSLVGLANEKLFF. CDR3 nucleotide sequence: TGTGCCAGCAGCTTAGTGGGGTTGGCTAATGAAAAACTGTTTTTT. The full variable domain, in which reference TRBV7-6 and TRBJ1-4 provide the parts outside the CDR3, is GAGVSQSPRYKVTKRGQDVALRCDPISGHVSLYWYRQALGQGPEFLTYFNYEAQQDKSGLPNDRFSAERPEGSISTLTIQRTEQRDSAMYRCASSLVGLANEKLFFGSGTQLSVL.

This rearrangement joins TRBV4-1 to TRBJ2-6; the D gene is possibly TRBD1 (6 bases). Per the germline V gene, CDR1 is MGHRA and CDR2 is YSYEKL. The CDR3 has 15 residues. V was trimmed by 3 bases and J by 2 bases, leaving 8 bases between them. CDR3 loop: CASSHPGAGANVLTF. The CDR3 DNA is TGCGCCAGCAGCCATCCAGGGGCTGGGGCCAACGTCCTGACTTTC.

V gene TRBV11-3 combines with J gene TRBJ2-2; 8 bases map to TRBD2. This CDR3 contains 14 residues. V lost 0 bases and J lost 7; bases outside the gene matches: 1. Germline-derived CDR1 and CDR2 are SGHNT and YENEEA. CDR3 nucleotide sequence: TGTGCCAGCAGCTTAGACGGGAGGGACGGGGAGCTGTTTTTT. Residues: CASSLDGRDGELFF.